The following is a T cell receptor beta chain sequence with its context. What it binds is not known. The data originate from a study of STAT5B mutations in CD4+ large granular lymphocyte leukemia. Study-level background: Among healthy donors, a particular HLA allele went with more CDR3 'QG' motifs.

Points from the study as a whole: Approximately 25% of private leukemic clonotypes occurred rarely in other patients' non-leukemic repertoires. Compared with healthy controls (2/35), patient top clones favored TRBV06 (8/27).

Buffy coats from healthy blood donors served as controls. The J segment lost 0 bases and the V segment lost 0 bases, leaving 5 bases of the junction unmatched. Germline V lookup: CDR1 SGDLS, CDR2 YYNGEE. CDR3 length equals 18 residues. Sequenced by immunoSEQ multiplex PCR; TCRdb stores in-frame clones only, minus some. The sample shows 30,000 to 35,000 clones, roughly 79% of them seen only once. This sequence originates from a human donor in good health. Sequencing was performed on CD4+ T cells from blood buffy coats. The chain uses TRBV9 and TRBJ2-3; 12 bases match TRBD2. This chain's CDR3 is CASSVELAGGLSTDTQYF. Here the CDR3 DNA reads TGTGCCAGCAGCGTAGAACTAGCGGGAGGCCTTAGCACAGATACGCAGTATTTT.